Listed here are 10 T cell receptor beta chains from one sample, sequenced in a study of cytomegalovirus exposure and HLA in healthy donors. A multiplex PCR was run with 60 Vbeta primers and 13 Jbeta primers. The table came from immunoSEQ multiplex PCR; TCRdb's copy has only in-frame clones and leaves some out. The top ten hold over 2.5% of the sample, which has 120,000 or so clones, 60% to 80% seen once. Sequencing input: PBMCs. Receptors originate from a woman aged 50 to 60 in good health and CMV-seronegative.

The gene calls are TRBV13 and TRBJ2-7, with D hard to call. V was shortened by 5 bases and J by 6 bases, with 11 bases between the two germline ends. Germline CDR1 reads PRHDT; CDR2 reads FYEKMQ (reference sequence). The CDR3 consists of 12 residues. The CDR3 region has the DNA TGTGCCAGCAGCCCTAGAGACCTCGAGCAGTACTTC. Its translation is CASSPRDLEQYF.

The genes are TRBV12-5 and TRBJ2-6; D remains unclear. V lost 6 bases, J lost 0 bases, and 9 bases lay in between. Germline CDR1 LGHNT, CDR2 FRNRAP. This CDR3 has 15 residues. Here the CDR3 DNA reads TGTGCTAGTGGACTCGAACGCTCTGGGGCCAACGTCCTGACTTTC. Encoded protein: CASGLERSGANVLTF.

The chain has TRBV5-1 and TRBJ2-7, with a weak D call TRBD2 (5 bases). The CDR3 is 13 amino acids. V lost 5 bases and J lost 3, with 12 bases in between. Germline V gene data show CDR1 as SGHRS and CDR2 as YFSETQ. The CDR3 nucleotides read TGCGCCAGCAGTGACTACTCTGGCTACGAGCAGTACTTC. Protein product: CASSDYSGYEQYF.

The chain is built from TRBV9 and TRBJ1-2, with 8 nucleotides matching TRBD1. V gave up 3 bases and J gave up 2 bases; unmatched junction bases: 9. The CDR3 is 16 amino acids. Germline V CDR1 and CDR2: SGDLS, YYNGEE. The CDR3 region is CASSGGSGGANYGYTF. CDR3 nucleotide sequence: TGTGCCAGCAGCGGCGGATCAGGGGGCGCGAACTATGGCTACACCTTC.

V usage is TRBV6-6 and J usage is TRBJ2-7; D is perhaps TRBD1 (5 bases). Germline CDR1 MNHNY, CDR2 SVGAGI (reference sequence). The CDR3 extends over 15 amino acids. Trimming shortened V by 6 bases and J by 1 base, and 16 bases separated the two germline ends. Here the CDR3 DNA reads TGTGCCAGCAGCCCTCCCCTGGGGCAGTCCTACGAGCAGTACTTC. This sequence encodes CASSPPLGQSYEQYF.

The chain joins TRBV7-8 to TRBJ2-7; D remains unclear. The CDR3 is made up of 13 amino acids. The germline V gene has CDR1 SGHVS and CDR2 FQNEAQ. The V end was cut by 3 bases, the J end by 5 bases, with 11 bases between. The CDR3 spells CASSFDLDHEQYF. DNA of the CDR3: TGTGCCAGCAGCTTTGACTTAGACCACGAGCAGTACTTC.

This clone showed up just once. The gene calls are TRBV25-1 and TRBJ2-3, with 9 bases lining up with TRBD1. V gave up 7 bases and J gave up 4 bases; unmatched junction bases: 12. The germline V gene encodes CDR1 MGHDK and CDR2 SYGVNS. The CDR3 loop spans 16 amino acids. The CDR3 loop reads CASILSSGQGSDTQYF. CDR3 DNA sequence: TGTGCCAGCATCCTAAGTTCGGGACAGGGCTCAGATACGCAGTATTTT.

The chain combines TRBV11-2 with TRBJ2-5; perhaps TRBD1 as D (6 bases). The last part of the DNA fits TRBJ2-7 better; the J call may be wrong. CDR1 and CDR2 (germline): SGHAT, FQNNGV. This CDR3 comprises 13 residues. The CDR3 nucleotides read TGTGCCAGCAGTTGGACAGATACCTACGAGCAGTACTTC. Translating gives CASSWTDTYEQYF.

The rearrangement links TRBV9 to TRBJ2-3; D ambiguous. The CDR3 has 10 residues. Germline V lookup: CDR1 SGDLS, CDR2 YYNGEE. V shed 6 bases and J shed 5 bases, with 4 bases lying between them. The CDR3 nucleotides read TGTGCCAGCATCCGAGATACGCAGTATTTT. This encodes CASIRDTQYF.

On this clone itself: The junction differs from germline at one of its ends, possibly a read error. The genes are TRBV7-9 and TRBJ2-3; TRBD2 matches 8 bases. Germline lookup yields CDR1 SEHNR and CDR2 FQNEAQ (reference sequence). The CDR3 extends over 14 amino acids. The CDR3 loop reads CSSSERGSTDTQYF. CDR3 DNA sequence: TGTTCCAGCAGCGAGCGGGGGAGCACAGATACGCAGTATTTT.